The 11 T cell receptor beta chains below come from one sample, sequenced in a study of T cell repertoires in cytomegalovirus infection. No antigen has been assigned to these receptors. TCRdb itself ran the reads through MiXCR, one entry per CDR3 protein. The sample includes about 310,000 distinct CDR3 sequences, 20% to 25% of them seen just once. Material: cultured PBMCs, obtained from culture after CMV antigen stimulation. Every receptor here comes from a human donor in good health (CMV status not recorded). Some clones in this sample may be carry-over from other donors' samples.

This clonotype was seen at least ten times. The chain links TRBV28 to TRBJ2-7, with 7 positions matching TRBD1. This CDR3 comprises 14 residues. The V gene's germline CDR1 is MDHEN and CDR2 SYDVKM. V trimming: 5 bases; J trimming: 0 bases; junction bases outside the gene matches: 4. The CDR3 bases are TGTGCCAGCAGTCGTTGGGACAGCTCCTACGAGCAGTACTTC. It yields the protein CASSRWDSSYEQYF.

This clonotype showed up many times. This chain joins TRBV6-2 or TRBV6-3 and TRBJ2-3; D is uncertain. Trimming removed 0 bases at V and 5 bases at J, with 9 bases between. Germline-derived CDR1 and CDR2 are MNHEY and SVGEGT. CDR3 length: 14 residues. CDR3 in amino acids: CASSYSTVGDTQYF. The DNA for the CDR3 is TGTGCCAGCAGTTACTCGACCGTGGGAGATACGCAGTATTTT.

The chain uses TRBV19 and TRBJ2-3, with 7 nucleotides matching TRBD1. The V gene's germline CDR1 is LNHDA and CDR2 SQIVND (reference sequence). The V segment lost 9 bases and the J segment 1 base; nucleotides outside the gene matches: 4. This CDR3 contains 13 residues. The CDR3 DNA reads TGTGCCAGCACAGGGGATCGCACAGATACGCAGTATTTT. Translating gives CASTGDRTDTQYF.

This clonotype was counted ten times or more. This chain connects TRBV6-2 or TRBV6-3 to TRBJ1-1; TRBD1 aligns across 9 bases. Germline loops: CDR1 MNHEY, CDR2 SVGEGT. With V trimmed by 6 bases and J by 3 bases, 11 bases remained unmatched. This CDR3 has 16 amino acids. The CDR3 nucleotides are TGTGCCAGCAGCAACGCCCGGGACAGGGTATACACTGAAGCTTTCTTT. This sequence encodes CASSNARDRVYTEAFF.

This clonotype has at least ten counts. The V and J genes are TRBV7-2 and TRBJ1-5, with 7 nucleotides matching TRBD1. Germline V CDR1 and CDR2: SGHTA, FQGNSA. The CDR3 spans 14 residues. Trimming removed 2 bases from V and 7 bases from J; junction bases left unmatched: 5. This CDR3 reads CASSLLGGDQPQHF. The CDR3 DNA follows: TGTGCCAGCAGCTTACTAGGGGGCGACCAGCCCCAGCATTTT. The full variable domain, rest sourced from reference TRBV7-2 and TRBJ1-5, is GAGVSQSPSNKVTEKGKDVELRCDPISGHTALYWYRQSLGQGLEFLIYFQGNSAPDKSGLPSDRFSAERTGGSVSTLTIQRTQQEDSAVYLCASSLLGGDQPQHFGDGTRLSIL.

The rearrangement uses TRBV7-9 and TRBJ1-5, with D possibly matching TRBD1 (6 bases). The CDR3 loop spans 14 amino acids. The germline gives CDR1 SEHNR, CDR2 FQNEAQ (reference sequence). The V end was cut by 4 bases, the J end by 4 bases, with 11 bases between. For the CDR3, the DNA is TGTGCCAGCAGCTCGGACAGCCGAAATCAGCCCCAGCATTTT. As protein: CASSSDSRNQPQHF.

In this sample, this clonotype turned up a few times. The chain has TRBV27 and TRBJ2-5; the D is unclear. The ends were cut back, 7 bases at V and 9 bases at J, with 18 bases in the middle. The V gene's germline CDR1 is MNHEY and CDR2 SMNVEV (reference sequence). This CDR3 spans 13 amino acids. CDR3 bases: TGTGCCAGCATTATGGCCAGGCTATCGGCCCAGTACTTC. Translation gives CASIMARLSAQYF.

This clonotype was seen a few times. This chain connects TRBV27 to TRBJ1-2; TRBD1 might be the D (5 bases). Trimming removed 2 bases at V and 4 bases at J, with 11 bases between. Germline V gene sequence: CDR1 MNHEY, CDR2 SMNVEV (reference sequence). This CDR3 has 14 amino acids. The DNA of the CDR3 is TGTGCCAGCAGTTTAGGCTCGGGGACCTATGGCTACACCTTC. Encoded protein: CASSLGSGTYGYTF.

This clonotype occurred a few times. This chain joins TRBV20-1 and TRBJ2-7, with a tentative D call TRBD1 (6 bases). Trimming removed 6 bases at V and 2 bases at J, with 14 bases between. Germline V lookup: CDR1 DFQATT, CDR2 SNEGSKA (reference sequence). The CDR3 is 13 residues long. DNA for the CDR3: TGCAGTGCGGGGACACCACCAGCCTACGAGCAGTACTTC. Translating gives CSAGTPPAYEQYF.

The gene calls are TRBV4-2 and TRBJ1-5; tentatively, D is TRBD1 (6 bases). Between the trimmed V and J ends, which lost 4 bases and 0 bases, there was a span of 10 bases. Germline assignment: CDR1 LGHNA and CDR2 YNFKEQ. This CDR3 is 15 amino acids long. The CDR3 loop is CASSRGQSSNQPQHF. The CDR3 DNA reads TGTGCCAGCAGCCGGGGGCAGAGTAGCAATCAGCCCCAGCATTTT.

V usage is TRBV6-1 and J usage is TRBJ2-1; D not certain. Germline V gene sequence: CDR1 MNHNS, CDR2 SASEGT. V was trimmed by 2 bases and J by 10 bases, leaving 18 bases between them. This CDR3 is 15 amino acids long. The CDR3 DNA reads TGTGCCAGCAGTGAACGAGAGATATCCTGGCGGGAGCAGTTCTTC. Its protein product is CASSEREISWREQFF.